This T cell receptor beta chain was obtained from a study of stem cell transplantation in POMP-related autoinflammatory disease. The wider study: Before transplant: CD4+ naive skewing, low CD8+ proportions, reduced cytokine secretion. After transplant, neutrophils and platelets showed 100% graft donor chimerism through one year.

The V segment lost 0 bases and the J segment 8 bases; nucleotides outside the gene matches: 8. The germline CDR1 and CDR2 sequences are SGHKS and YYEKEE (reference sequence). The CDR3 runs to 16 residues. Sequencing was performed with immunoSEQ multiplex PCR; in TCRdb, only in-frame clones are kept and a portion is missing. The data show some 68,000 clones, roughly 91% seen once. The chain joins TRBV5-5 to TRBJ2-2, with TRBD1 matching 9 bases. This sequence originates from a human patient with POMP-related autoinflammation and immune dysregulation (PRAID). The T cells may come from the graft donor. The material was CD4+ T cells from PBMCs, obtained after stem cell transplantation. This CDR3 is CASSLDRGRNIGELFF. The DNA of the CDR3 is TGTGCCAGCAGCTTGGACAGGGGGCGGAATATAGGGGAGCTGTTTTTT.